This TCR beta chain was observed in a study of shared clonotypes between healthy human individuals. Overall study results and limits: Sequencing depth was expected to influence donor clonotype sharing. Although depth was large, rarefaction showed that sequencing of the sorted subsets was incomplete.

Repertoires were generated with immunoSEQ multiplex PCR, while TCRdb's copy carries only in-frame clones and drops some. The sample records some 630,000 clones, approximately 96% being singletons. The J segment lost 5 bases and the V segment lost 3 bases, leaving 10 bases of the junction unmatched. There are 17 residues in the CDR3. CDR1 is MDHEN, CDR2 SYDVKM, per germline. A remark on this clone: Its specificity is not known.

Positive CCR7 selection of CD45RO-negative cells yielded the naive CD8 cells, and terminally differentiated effector memory CD45RA+ cells were excluded. Caucasian adults residing in Nashville, Tennessee made up all the donors. The clonotype originates from a woman younger than 45 in good health. J is TRBJ2-5 and V is TRBV28; 12 bases are a match to TRBD2. The specimen sequenced was naive CD8+ T cells sorted from blood. The CDR3 spells CASSFVLAGGPGETQYF. CDR3 nucleotides: TGTGCCAGCAGTTTTGTGCTAGCGGGAGGGCCAGGGGAGACCCAGTACTTC.